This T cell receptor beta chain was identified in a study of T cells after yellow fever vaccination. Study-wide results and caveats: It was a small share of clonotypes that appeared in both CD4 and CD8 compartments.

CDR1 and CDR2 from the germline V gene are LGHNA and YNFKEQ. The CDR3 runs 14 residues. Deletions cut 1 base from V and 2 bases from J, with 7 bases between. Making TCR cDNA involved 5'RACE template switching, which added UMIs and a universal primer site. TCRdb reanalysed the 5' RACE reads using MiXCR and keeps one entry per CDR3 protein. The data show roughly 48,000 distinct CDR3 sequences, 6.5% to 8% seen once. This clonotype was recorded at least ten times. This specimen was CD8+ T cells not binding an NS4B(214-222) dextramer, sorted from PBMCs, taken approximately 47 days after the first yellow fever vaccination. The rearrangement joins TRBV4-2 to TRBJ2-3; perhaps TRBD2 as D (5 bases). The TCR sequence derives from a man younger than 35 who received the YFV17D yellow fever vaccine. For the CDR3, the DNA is TGTGCCAGCAGCCAAGTGGGAGACACAGATACGCAGTATTTT. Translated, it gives CASSQVGDTDTQYF.